The 10 T cell receptor beta chains reported below all come from one sample, sequenced in a study of cytomegalovirus exposure and HLA in healthy donors. Researchers ran the PCR with 60 Vbeta and 13 Jbeta primers. Sequencing used immunoSEQ multiplex PCR; TCRdb keeps in-frame clones, though not all of them. The sample consists of 220,000 or so clones, about 74% of them appearing once. The source material was PBMCs. These receptors were collected from a woman in her twenties or thirties in good health and CMV-seronegative.

The V call is TRBV11-3, the J call TRBJ1-3, with 9 positions matching TRBD1. In germline, CDR1 is SGHNT, CDR2 YENEEA. With 5 bases clipped from V and 0 bases from J, the junction kept 11 bases outside the gene matches. The CDR3 totals 18 residues. CDR3 coding DNA: TGTGCCAGCAGCCCGACAGGGGGTCCTAGAGGCTCTGGAAACACCATATATTTT. Protein sequence: CASSPTGGPRGSGNTIYF.

The rearrangement links TRBV6-5 to TRBJ2-7; D remains unclear. This CDR3 region has 9 residues. Per germline, CDR1 MNHEY and CDR2 SVGAGI. The V end lost 8 bases, the J end lost 6 bases, and 5 bases lay between the germline ends. This CDR3 is CASGPEQYF. The CDR3 DNA follows: TGTGCCAGCGGCCCCGAGCAGTACTTC.

CDR3 in DNA: TGTGCCAGCAGCTTGGCCGACAGAAACTATGGCTACACCTTC. Encoded protein: CASSLADRNYGYTF. The rearrangement uses TRBV7-9 and TRBJ1-2; perhaps TRBD1 as D (5 bases). The V end lost 3 bases, the J end lost 2 bases, and 10 bases lay between the germline ends. This CDR3 is 14 amino acids long. Germline V lookup: CDR1 SEHNR, CDR2 FQNEAQ (reference sequence).

CDR3 in amino acids: CASRRGNTEAFF. Written as DNA, the CDR3 is TGTGCCAGCAGAAGGGGGAACACTGAAGCTTTCTTT. The chain combines TRBV2 with TRBJ1-1, with a possible D match to TRBD1 (5 bases). The V end lost 6 bases, the J end lost 1 base, and 6 bases lay between the germline ends. This CDR3 is built from 12 residues. CDR1 and CDR2 from the germline V gene are SNHLY and FYNNEI.

This clone was counted only a few times. V and J are TRBV29-1 and TRBJ1-2, with no clear D. V was pared by 5 bases and J by 2 bases, with 12 bases between. The CDR3 runs to 13 residues. Germline V gives CDR1 SQVTM, CDR2 ANQGSEA. The CDR3 sequence: CSVSRGNNYGYTF. In DNA form, the CDR3 reads TGCAGCGTTAGCAGAGGTAACAACTATGGCTACACCTTC.

This chain joins TRBV11-2 and TRBJ2-7; 9 bases are a match to TRBD2. Germline V lookup: CDR1 SGHAT, CDR2 FQNNGV. The CDR3 has 15 residues. The trim removed 3 bases at V and 3 bases at J, leaving 6 bases unmatched. DNA of the CDR3: TGTGCCAGCAGCTTCTTTGTTAGCGGGAGCTACGAGCAGTACTTC. It yields the protein CASSFFVSGSYEQYF. Full variable domain (outside the CDR3, taken from reference TRBV11-2 and TRBJ2-7): EAGVAQSPRYKIIEKRQSVAFWCNPISGHATLYWYQQILGQGPKLLIQFQNNGVVDDSQLPKDRFSAERLKGVDSTLKIQPAKLEDSAVYLCASSFFVSGSYEQYFGPGTRLTVT.

Details on this clone: At one end, the junction sequence differs from germline, possibly due to a read error. The rearrangement uses TRBV7-9 and TRBJ2-7; the match to TRBD1 covers 7 bases. Per germline, CDR1 SEHNR and CDR2 FQNEAQ (reference sequence). There are 14 residues in the CDR3. The DNA for the CDR3 is TGTTCCAGCAGCTCCGGACAGGCCTCCTACGAGCAGTACTTC. It yields the protein CSSSSGQASYEQYF.

This chain connects TRBV7-8 to TRBJ1-6; weak D call: TRBD1 (6 bases). Between the trimmed V and J ends, which lost 5 bases and 5 bases, there was a span of 13 bases. CDR1 and CDR2 from the germline V gene are SGHVS and FQNEAQ. The CDR3 is made up of 15 amino acids. The CDR3 DNA is TGTGCCAGCAGCCAAAGCAGGGGAGATAATTCACCCCTCCACTTT. Protein sequence: CASSQSRGDNSPLHF.

The V and J genes are TRBV5-1 and TRBJ2-3, with 10 bases identical to TRBD1. J lost 1 base, V lost 4 bases, and 6 bases had no gene match. This CDR3 comprises 16 residues. The germline V gene encodes CDR1 SGHRS and CDR2 YFSETQ. The CDR3 sequence: CASSQGTGEGTDTQYF. Here the CDR3 DNA reads TGCGCCAGCAGCCAGGGGACAGGGGAAGGCACAGATACGCAGTATTTT.

The chain combines TRBV5-8 with TRBJ2-7, with TRBD2 matching over 10 bases. After removal of 3 bases from V and 6 bases from J, the junction contained 6 bases not matched to a gene. The CDR3 extends over 14 amino acids. In germline, CDR1 is SGHTS, CDR2 YDEGEE. The CDR3 coding sequence is TGTGCCAGCAGCTCTAGCGGGAGAGCGGGCGAGCAGTACTTC. It translates to CASSSSGRAGEQYF. Complete variable domain (other parts from reference TRBV5-8 and TRBJ2-7): EAGVTQSPTHLIKTRGQQATLRCSPISGHTSVYWYQQALGLGLQFLLWYDEGEERNRGNFPPRFSGRQFPNYSSELNVNALELEDSALYLCASSSSGRAGEQYFGPGTRLTVT.